Below, 20 T cell receptor beta chains from the same sample are listed, as sequenced in a study of blood T cell repertoires in COVID-19. The repertoire was sequenced with immunoSEQ multiplex PCR; TCRdb's copy has only in-frame clones and lacks some. The sample shows more than 200,000 clones, roughly 86% of them seen only once. The sequencing input was peripheral blood. These receptors were taken from a woman aged 55-69 years with COVID-19, enrolled during active disease.

CDR3 amino acids: CASSLNAGGLSGANVLTF. DNA for the CDR3: TGTGCCAGCAGTTTAAATGCGGGAGGCCTCTCTGGGGCCAACGTCCTGACTTTC. This sequence joins TRBV28 and TRBJ2-6; 8 bases fit TRBD2. Germline CDR1 MDHEN, CDR2 SYDVKM. The ends lost 2 bases at V and 0 bases at J; junction bases unmatched: 6. This CDR3 region has 18 residues.

This clone turned up a few times. The J gene is TRBJ1-4, the V gene TRBV5-1; the match to TRBD1 covers 8 bases. The V segment lost 2 bases and the J segment 4 bases; nucleotides outside the gene matches: 1. This CDR3 contains 14 residues. Looked up from germline, CDR1 is SGHRS and CDR2 is YFSETQ. The CDR3 sequence: CASSLGQGNEKLFF. The CDR3 nucleotides read TGCGCCAGCAGCTTAGGACAGGGTAATGAAAAACTGTTTTTT.

The V call is TRBV19, the J call TRBJ1-5; 8 bases match TRBD1. Germline V CDR1 and CDR2: LNHDA, SQIVND (reference sequence). The CDR3 length is 17 residues. J was trimmed by 9 bases and V by 6 bases; bases with no gene match: 19. The CDR3 is CASSRGQTGVGQRPQHF. CDR3 coding DNA: TGTGCCAGTAGCCGGGGACAGACAGGGGTGGGTCAACGGCCCCAGCATTTT.

The rearrangement joins TRBV5-1 to TRBJ2-3; 8 bases line up with TRBD2. The CDR3 is 14 amino acids. The germline V gene encodes CDR1 SGHRS and CDR2 YFSETQ. V dropped 1 base and J dropped 6; count of bases not matched to a gene: 4. CDR3 sequence (DNA): TGCGCCAGCAGCTTGAGCGGGAGATACGATACGCAGTATTTT. Its translation is CASSLSGRYDTQYF. The full variable domain, its missing parts supplied by reference TRBV5-1 and TRBJ2-3, is KAGVTQTPRYLIKTRGQQVTLSCSPISGHRSVSWYQQTPGQGLQFLFEYFSETQRNKGNFPGRFSGRQFSNSRSEMNVSTLELGDSALYLCASSLSGRYDTQYFGPGTRLTVL.

The genes are TRBV5-1 and TRBJ2-7; D is perhaps TRBD2 (5 bases). CDR1 SGHRS and CDR2 YFSETQ come from the germline V gene. Trimming pared 7 bases from V and 0 bases from J, leaving 17 bases between. This CDR3 is built from 15 residues. CDR3 DNA: TGCGCCAGCTCCCCTAGCAGGCCCAGCTCCTACGAGCAGTACTTC. Translation: CASSPSRPSSYEQYF.

As concerns this clone: The junction departs from the called germline gene at one end, perhaps through a read error. V usage is TRBV5-4 and J usage is TRBJ2-7; 9 bases agree with TRBD1. The CDR3 extends over 14 amino acids. Germline CDR1 reads SGHNT; CDR2 reads YYREEE (reference sequence). The CDR3 reads CASRLGQGPYEQYF. The CDR3 region has the DNA TGTGCCAGCAGGTTGGGACAGGGCCCCTACGAGCAGTACTTC.

The gene calls are TRBV5-4 and TRBJ2-3; possible D gene TRBD2, 5 bases. Germline V CDR1 and CDR2: SGHNT, YYREEE (reference sequence). Trimming stripped 5 bases from V and 7 bases from J, with 17 bases between. This CDR3 comprises 14 residues. The CDR3: CASSSGSPSNTQYF. DNA of the CDR3: TGTGCCAGCAGTTCGGGGTCCCCGTCCAATACGCAGTATTTT.

The J gene is TRBJ2-5, the V gene TRBV28; 9 bases are a match to TRBD1. Unmatched junction bases numbered 12, after V lost 6 bases and J lost 1 base. CDR3 length equals 17 residues. Germline loops: CDR1 MDHEN, CDR2 SYDVKM. This CDR3 is CASSPPGTGLPQETQYF. The CDR3 DNA is TGTGCCAGCAGCCCTCCCGGGACAGGGTTACCCCAAGAGACCCAGTACTTC. Using reference TRBV28 and TRBJ2-5 for the parts outside the CDR3, the full variable domain is DVKVTQSSRYLVKRTGEKVFLECVQDMDHENMFWYRQDPGLGLRLIYFSYDVKMKEKGDIPEGYSVSREKKERFSLILESASTNQTSMYLCASSPPGTGLPQETQYFGPGTRLLVL.

The chain links TRBV5-6 to TRBJ2-1; 8 bases are shared with TRBD2. Germline V gene sequence: CDR1 SGHDT, CDR2 YYEEEE. The J segment lost 9 bases and the V segment lost 0 bases, leaving 5 bases of the junction unmatched. The CDR3 sequence is 14 residues long. The CDR3 sequence is CASSLAGRAVEQFF. Written as DNA, the CDR3 is TGTGCCAGCAGCTTGGCCGGGAGGGCTGTTGAGCAGTTCTTC.

The V call is TRBV28, the J call TRBJ1-2; 9 nucleotides align to TRBD1. V lost 8 bases to trimming and J lost 6 bases; unmatched junction nucleotides: 1. The CDR3 has 11 residues. Germline V CDR1 and CDR2: MDHEN, SYDVKM. The CDR3 coding sequence is TGTGCCAGCTGGACAGGGGATGGCTACACCTTC. Amino acid sequence: CASWTGDGYTF.

The chain employs TRBV30 and TRBJ2-3, with 7 bases identical to TRBD1. V was pared by 0 bases and J by 0 bases, with 6 bases of the junction left unmatched. The CDR3 covers 16 residues. CDR1 is GTSNPN, CDR2 SVGIG, per germline (reference sequence). This CDR3 reads CAWSVGMGQSTDTQYF. In nucleotides, the CDR3 is TGTGCCTGGAGTGTAGGAATGGGACAGAGCACAGATACGCAGTATTTT.

The V gene is TRBV11-1, the J gene TRBJ2-5; 7 nucleotides align to TRBD2. Per the germline V gene, CDR1 is SGHAT and CDR2 is FQDESV (reference sequence). The CDR3 has 14 amino acids. V trimming: 0 bases; J trimming: 2 bases; junction bases outside the gene matches: 0. The CDR3 protein is CASSLAGGQETQYF. The CDR3 region has the DNA TGTGCCAGCAGCTTAGCGGGAGGGCAAGAGACCCAGTACTTC. Together with reference TRBV11-1 and TRBJ2-5, the CDR3 gives the full variable domain: EAEVAQSPRYKITEKSQAVAFWCDPISGHATLYWYRQILGQGPELLVQFQDESVVDDSQLPKDRFSAERLKGVDSTLKIQPAELGDSAMYLCASSLAGGQETQYFGPGTRLLVL.

This clone turned up a few times. V and J are TRBV13 and TRBJ2-1; 7 positions agree with TRBD1. The CDR3 length is 15 residues. The junction had 6 bases not matched to a gene; V was cut back by 5 bases and J by 2 bases. Germline CDR1 reads PRHDT; CDR2 reads FYEKMQ (reference sequence). The CDR3 reads CASSVQGTPYNEQFF. In DNA form, the CDR3 reads TGTGCCAGCAGCGTACAGGGGACCCCCTACAATGAGCAGTTCTTC.

The genes are TRBV3-1 (or the pseudogene TRBV3-2) and TRBJ1-2, with D tentatively TRBD1 (5 bases). CDR1 is LGHDT, CDR2 YNNKEL, per germline (reference sequence). The CDR3 length is 14 residues. Trimming cost V 0 bases and J 2 bases, with 7 bases left between them. CDR3 region: CASSQDWTNYGYTF. In DNA form, the CDR3 reads TGTGCCAGCAGCCAAGATTGGACAAACTATGGCTACACCTTC.

This sequence joins TRBV3-1 (or the pseudogene TRBV3-2) and TRBJ1-5; D possibly corresponds to TRBD1 (5 bases). Germline assignment: CDR1 LGHDT and CDR2 YNNKEL (reference sequence). Trimming pared 4 bases from V and 6 bases from J, leaving 16 bases between. CDR3 size: 15 residues. In nucleotides, the CDR3 is TGTGCCAGCAGCCCCCGGGGGGGTGGGGGTCAGCCCCAGCATTTT. Translating gives CASSPRGGGGQPQHF.

The chain has TRBV5-1 and TRBJ2-5, with 12 bases fitting TRBD2. The CDR3 covers 16 residues. From germline, CDR1 is SGHRS and CDR2 YFSETQ. Trimming cost V 0 bases and J 5 bases; bases outside gene matches: 5. The DNA for the CDR3 is TGCGCCAGCAGCTTGGGACTAGCGGGAGCGGGGGAGACCCAGTACTTC. Translation gives CASSLGLAGAGETQYF.

The chain uses TRBV29-1 and TRBJ2-7; a possible D gene is TRBD2 (5 bases). V dropped 1 base and J dropped 7 bases, with 11 bases sitting between them. This CDR3 is 12 amino acids long. Germline CDR1 is SQVTM and CDR2 is ANQGSEA. The CDR3 sequence: CSVEAGSEEQYF. In nucleotides, the CDR3 is TGCAGCGTTGAAGCGGGGTCAGAGGAGCAGTACTTC.

The rearrangement links TRBV9 to TRBJ1-5; D call uncertain. Between the trimmed V and J ends, which lost 3 bases and 4 bases, there was a span of 11 bases. The germline V gene encodes CDR1 SGDLS and CDR2 YYNGEE. This CDR3 has 14 amino acids. The CDR3, as DNA: TGTGCCAGCAGCGCCTACAGTTCAAATCAGCCCCAGCATTTT. Translating gives CASSAYSSNQPQHF.

This clone was detected a few times. The rearrangement joins TRBV7-6 to TRBJ2-7; 13 bases line up with TRBD2. CDR1 and CDR2 (germline): SGHVS, FNYEAQ. The CDR3 sequence is 15 residues long. Trimming at V came to 5 bases and at J to 7 bases, leaving 8 bases not matched to a gene. CDR3 in amino acids: CASSPGTSGKGEQYF. CDR3 in DNA: TGTGCCAGCAGCCCCGGGACTAGCGGGAAAGGTGAGCAGTACTTC.

The rearrangement uses TRBV6-2 or TRBV6-3 and TRBJ2-3, with 10 bases matching TRBD2. This CDR3 has 16 residues. Per the germline V gene, CDR1 is MNHEY and CDR2 is SVGEGT. V was clipped by 6 bases and J by 7 bases; unmatched bases: 13. CDR3 DNA sequence: TGTGCCAGCAGCACAACTCTAGCGGGAGCCGGGAATACGCAGTATTTT. Amino acid sequence: CASSTTLAGAGNTQYF.